What follows describes a single TCR beta chain. Its target is unknown. The data were obtained in a study of type 1 and type 2 diabetes patients. Across the whole study: Samples came from type 1 diabetic, type 2 diabetic or nondiabetic people, recruited in China.

The PCR template was genomic DNA. Amplification of the beta chain CDR3 used 30 forward and 13 reverse multiplex primers. MiXCR, applied by TCRdb to the multiplex PCR reads, yields one record per CDR3 protein. The sample holds approximately 260,000 distinct CDR3 sequences, around 50% seen once. Study-wide results and caveats: Highly-expanded CD4+ clones were few in type 2 diabetes, median one, about 3.8% of reads. Type 2 diabetes repertoires were more diverse than type 1 diabetes repertoires.

This CDR3 comprises 13 residues. Per the germline V gene, CDR1 is SGDLS and CDR2 is YYNGEE. V lost 1 base and J 0 bases, leaving 4 bases between the germline ends. Anyone with other autoimmune disease or infection in the prior four weeks was excluded. This rearrangement joins TRBV9 to TRBJ1-2, with D uncertain. Input material: peripheral blood mononuclear cells (PBMCs). This receptor was taken from a man aged 18 to 30 with type 2 diabetes. The CDR3 loop reads CASSVHANYGYTF. CDR3 DNA sequence: TGTGCCAGCAGCGTACACGCTAACTATGGCTACACCTTC.